Here is one T cell receptor beta chain with its context. What it binds is unknown. V was clipped by 4 bases and J by 8 bases, with 14 bases between them. Germline V gene data show CDR1 as SGHTA and CDR2 as FQGNSA. The CDR3 consists of 14 residues. Clones were sequenced by immunoSEQ multiplex PCR, and TCRdb holds only the in-frame ones, with some missing. The table records 280,000 or so clones, approximately 87% of them present only once. The data were obtained in a study of cytomegalovirus exposure and HLA in healthy donors. Study-wide results and limits: Specificity for CMV antigens was confirmed in vitro for a few of the CMV-associated chains.

V is TRBV7-2 and J is TRBJ1-4; D might be TRBD1 (5 bases). Sequenced input: PBMCs. The sequence was obtained from a woman in her late teens or twenties in good health and CMV-seronegative. CDR3 sequence: CASSSPGTGEKLFF. CDR3 in DNA: TGTGCCAGCAGCTCCCCCGGGACTGGGGAAAAACTGTTTTTT.